The rows below give T cell receptor beta chains drawn from one sample of a study of human T cells and chemical hapten exposure. From the RACE reads, TCRdb called clonotypes with MiXCR, one entry per CDR3 protein. The sample shows 45,000 to 60,000 distinct CDR3 sequences, about 9% of them seen only once. This specimen consisted of whole blood, obtained in connection with sensitization to the hapten diphenylcyclopropenone (DPC). Receptor source: a middle-aged woman with alopecia areata. Some clones in this sample may be carry-over from other donors' samples. Each CDR3 is given with its conserved first and last residue. A D gene is named only where the DNA matches it firmly. Not every row has a clone size; where given, it reads once, few, many or a size class.

j_call: TRBJ2-1
cdr3_length: 12
v_call: TRBV2
d_call: NA
clone_size: many
cdr3_aa: CASSDDRNEQFF
cdr3_nt: TGTGCCAGCAGCGATGACAGAAATGAGCAGTTCTTC

j_call: TRBJ2-2
cdr3_length: 12
v_call: TRBV7-9
d_call: NA
clone_size: many
cdr3_aa: CASSFYTGELFF
cdr3_nt: TGTGCCAGCAGCTTCTACACCGGGGAGCTGTTTTTT

j_call: TRBJ2-3
cdr3_length: 12
v_call: TRBV6-5
d_call: TRBD2
clone_size: NA
cdr3_aa: CASSTTSHTQYF
cdr3_nt: TGTGCCAGCAGCACGACTAGCCATACGCAGTATTTT

j_call: TRBJ1-6
cdr3_length: 14
v_call: TRBV7-2
d_call: NA
clone_size: many
cdr3_aa: CASSPTGPSSPLHF
cdr3_nt: TGTGCCAGCAGCCCTACTGGGCCGAGCTCACCCCTCCACTTT

j_call: TRBJ2-3
cdr3_length: 13
v_call: TRBV7-7
d_call: NA
clone_size: many
cdr3_aa: CASSLGSRDTQYF
cdr3_nt: TGTGCCAGCAGCTTGGGCTCCCGGGATACGCAGTATTTT

j_call: TRBJ2-6
cdr3_length: 16
v_call: TRBV5-6
d_call: TRBD1
clone_size: many
cdr3_aa: CASSLNRGTGANVLTF
cdr3_nt: TGTGCCAGCAGTCTGAACAGGGGAACTGGGGCCAACGTCCTGACTTTC

j_call: TRBJ1-3
cdr3_length: 16
v_call: TRBV5-4
d_call: NA
clone_size: few
cdr3_aa: CASSLAGGGGGNTIYF
cdr3_nt: TGTGCCAGCAGCTTGGCGGGAGGCGGGGGCGGAAACACCATATATTTT

j_call: TRBJ1-2
cdr3_length: 15
v_call: TRBV19
d_call: NA
clone_size: many
cdr3_aa: CASYSREKYHYGYTF
cdr3_nt: TGTGCCAGCTACTCCAGAGAGAAATACCACTATGGCTACACCTTC

j_call: TRBJ1-2
cdr3_length: 14
v_call: TRBV5-1
d_call: NA
clone_size: many
cdr3_aa: CASGYPGTRDGYTF
cdr3_nt: TGCGCCAGCGGATATCCCGGGACTCGCGATGGCTACACCTTC

j_call: TRBJ1-2
cdr3_length: 14
v_call: TRBV6-1
d_call: NA
clone_size: NA
cdr3_aa: CASLRAGATYGYTF
cdr3_nt: TGTGCCAGTCTCAGGGCAGGGGCTACCTATGGCTACACCTTC

j_call: TRBJ1-5
cdr3_length: 15
v_call: TRBV27
d_call: NA
clone_size: many
cdr3_aa: CASSLSSAGHQPQHF
cdr3_nt: TGTGCCAGCAGTTTATCCTCCGCAGGGCATCAGCCCCAGCATTTT

j_call: TRBJ1-2
cdr3_length: 16
v_call: TRBV4-2
d_call: NA
clone_size: medium-sized
cdr3_aa: CASSQEAALKVYGYTF
cdr3_nt: TGTGCCAGCAGCCAAGAAGCCGCCCTCAAGGTCTATGGCTACACCTTC

j_call: TRBJ2-5
cdr3_length: 17
v_call: TRBV4-2
d_call: TRBD2
clone_size: many
cdr3_aa: CASSQDLTSGGRGTQYF
cdr3_nt: TGTGCCAGCAGCCAAGATCTAACTAGCGGGGGCCGGGGGACCCAGTACTTC

j_call: TRBJ2-7
cdr3_length: 14
v_call: TRBV2
d_call: NA
clone_size: many
cdr3_aa: CASSISGASYEQYF
cdr3_nt: TGTGCCAGCAGTATTTCAGGGGCGTCCTACGAGCAGTACTTC

j_call: TRBJ1-4
cdr3_length: 15
v_call: TRBV12-3/TRBV12-4
d_call: TRBD1
clone_size: many
cdr3_aa: CASSLADRRNEKLFF
cdr3_nt: TGTGCCAGCAGTTTAGCGGACAGGCGAAATGAAAAACTGTTTTTT

j_call: TRBJ1-1
cdr3_length: 13
v_call: TRBV30
d_call: TRBD1
clone_size: many
cdr3_aa: CAWSSSGGLLAFF
cdr3_nt: TGTGCCTGGAGTTCGTCAGGGGGCTTATTAGCTTTCTTT

j_call: TRBJ2-2
cdr3_length: 14
v_call: TRBV5-4
d_call: NA
clone_size: many
cdr3_aa: CASSPDLLRGELFF
cdr3_nt: TGTGCCAGCAGCCCGGACTTGCTGCGCGGGGAGCTGTTTTTT

j_call: TRBJ2-1
cdr3_length: 15
v_call: TRBV7-2
d_call: TRBD1
clone_size: NA
cdr3_aa: CASSPPGQKNNEQFF
cdr3_nt: TGTGCCAGCAGCCCCCCGGGACAGAAGAACAATGAGCAGTTCTTC

j_call: TRBJ2-5
cdr3_length: 15
v_call: TRBV20-1
d_call: TRBD2
clone_size: many
cdr3_aa: CSARDGRGSQETQYF
cdr3_nt: TGCAGTGCTAGAGATGGGCGGGGGAGTCAAGAGACCCAGTACTTC

j_call: TRBJ1-6
cdr3_length: 17
v_call: TRBV11-2
d_call: NA
clone_size: many
cdr3_aa: CASSLDYPRGGNSPLHF
cdr3_nt: TGTGCCAGCAGCTTAGATTATCCGAGGGGAGGTAATTCACCCCTCCACTTT

j_call: TRBJ1-2
cdr3_length: 15
v_call: TRBV7-9
d_call: NA
clone_size: few
cdr3_aa: CASSLAPGIPYGYTF
cdr3_nt: TGTGCCAGCAGCTTAGCCCCAGGGATACCTTATGGCTACACCTTC

j_call: TRBJ2-5
cdr3_length: 18
v_call: TRBV6-2/TRBV6-3
d_call: NA
clone_size: NA
cdr3_aa: CASSYFPGTRYHQETQYF
cdr3_nt: TGTGCCAGCAGTTACTTCCCCGGGACAAGGTATCACCAAGAGACCCAGTACTTC

j_call: TRBJ1-5
cdr3_length: 15
v_call: TRBV6-4
d_call: TRBD1
clone_size: NA
cdr3_aa: CASSVEGGSNQPQHF
cdr3_nt: TGTGCCAGCAGTGTGGAAGGGGGCAGCAATCAGCCCCAGCATTTT

j_call: TRBJ2-5
cdr3_length: 14
v_call: TRBV28
d_call: TRBD1
clone_size: many
cdr3_aa: CASSQRGLRETQYF
cdr3_nt: TGTGCCAGCAGTCAGAGGGGGCTTCGAGAGACCCAGTACTTC

j_call: TRBJ1-6
cdr3_length: 15
v_call: TRBV28
d_call: NA
clone_size: NA
cdr3_aa: CASCERDGNNSPLHF
cdr3_nt: TGTGCCAGCTGTGAGCGGGACGGAAATAATTCACCCCTCCACTTT

j_call: TRBJ1-2
cdr3_length: 13
v_call: TRBV3-1
d_call: NA
clone_size: few
cdr3_aa: CASSQELQPGYTF
cdr3_nt: TGTGCCAGCAGCCAAGAGCTCCAGCCTGGCTACACCTTC

j_call: TRBJ1-1
cdr3_length: 16
v_call: TRBV24-1
d_call: TRBD1
clone_size: many
cdr3_aa: CATSDPTDRVGTEAFF
cdr3_nt: TGTGCCACCAGTGATCCGACCGACAGGGTGGGGACTGAAGCTTTCTTT

j_call: TRBJ1-3
cdr3_length: 15
v_call: TRBV7-2
d_call: NA
clone_size: many
cdr3_aa: CASSSADASGNTIYF
cdr3_nt: TGTGCCAGCAGCTCTGCCGATGCCTCTGGAAACACCATATATTTT

j_call: TRBJ1-6
cdr3_length: 13
v_call: TRBV20-1
d_call: TRBD1
clone_size: few
cdr3_aa: CSARGTGESPLHF
cdr3_nt: TGCAGTGCTAGGGGGACAGGGGAATCACCCCTCCACTTT

j_call: TRBJ1-6
cdr3_length: 13
v_call: TRBV20-1
d_call: TRBD1
clone_size: NA
cdr3_aa: CSATRQGNSPLHF
cdr3_nt: TGCAGTGCAACTCGACAGGGCAATTCACCCCTCCACTTT

j_call: TRBJ2-7
cdr3_length: 14
v_call: TRBV2
d_call: TRBD1
clone_size: many
cdr3_aa: CASSEQGAGNEQYF
cdr3_nt: TGTGCCAGCAGTGAGCAGGGGGCGGGTAACGAGCAGTACTTC

j_call: TRBJ2-7
cdr3_length: 17
v_call: TRBV21-1
d_call: NA
clone_size: NA
cdr3_aa: CASSKVRPVGGSYEQYF
cdr3_nt: TGTGCCAGCAGCAAAGTACGGCCAGTCGGAGGGTCCTACGAGCAGTACTTC